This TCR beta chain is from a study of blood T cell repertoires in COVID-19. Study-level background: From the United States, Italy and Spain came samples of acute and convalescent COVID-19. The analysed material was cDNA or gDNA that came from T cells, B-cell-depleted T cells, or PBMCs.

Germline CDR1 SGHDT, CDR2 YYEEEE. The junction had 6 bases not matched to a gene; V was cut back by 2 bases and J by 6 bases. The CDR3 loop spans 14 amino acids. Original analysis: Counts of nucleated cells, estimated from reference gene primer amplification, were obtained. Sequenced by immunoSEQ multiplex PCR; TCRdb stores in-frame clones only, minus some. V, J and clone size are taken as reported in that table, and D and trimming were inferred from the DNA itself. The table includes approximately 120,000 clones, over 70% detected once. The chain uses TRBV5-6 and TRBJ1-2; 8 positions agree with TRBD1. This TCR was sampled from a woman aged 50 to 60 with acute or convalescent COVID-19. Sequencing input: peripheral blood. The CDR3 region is CASSFLAGGDGYTF. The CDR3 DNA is TGTGCCAGCAGCTTCCTAGCAGGGGGCGATGGCTACACCTTC.